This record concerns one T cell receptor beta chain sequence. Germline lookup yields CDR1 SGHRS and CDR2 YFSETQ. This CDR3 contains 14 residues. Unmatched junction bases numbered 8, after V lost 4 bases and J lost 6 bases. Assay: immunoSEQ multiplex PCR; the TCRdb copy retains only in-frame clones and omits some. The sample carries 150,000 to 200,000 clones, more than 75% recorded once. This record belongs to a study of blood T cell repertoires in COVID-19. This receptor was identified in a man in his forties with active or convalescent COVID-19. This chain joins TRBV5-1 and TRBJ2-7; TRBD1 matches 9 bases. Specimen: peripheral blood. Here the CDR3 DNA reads TGCGCCAGCAGCGTCCGGGACAGGGAACGCGAGCAGTACTTC. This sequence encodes CASSVRDREREQYF.